The entry below describes one T cell receptor (beta chain). This entry is derived from a study of blood T cell repertoires in COVID-19. Original methodology: Reference gene primer amplification in the assay estimated nucleated cell counts. The repertoire was sequenced with immunoSEQ multiplex PCR; TCRdb's copy has only in-frame clones and lacks some. The V and J calls and clone size come from that table; D and trimming were worked out from the DNA. The data show roughly 390,000 clones, less than 85% seen once. The CDR3 totals 16 residues. Trimming took 6 bases from V and 2 from J, leaving 19 bases between them. Per the germline V gene, CDR1 is SEHNR and CDR2 is FQNEAQ (reference sequence).

The chain carries TRBV7-9 and TRBJ2-5; weak D call: TRBD1 (6 bases). The sequence came from a woman between 18 and 30 years old with acute or convalescent COVID-19. The sequenced material came from peripheral blood. The CDR3 region has the DNA TGTGCCAGCAGTCCAGGGGATAGAGACTTTCAAGAGACCCAGTACTTC. This sequence encodes CASSPGDRDFQETQYF.